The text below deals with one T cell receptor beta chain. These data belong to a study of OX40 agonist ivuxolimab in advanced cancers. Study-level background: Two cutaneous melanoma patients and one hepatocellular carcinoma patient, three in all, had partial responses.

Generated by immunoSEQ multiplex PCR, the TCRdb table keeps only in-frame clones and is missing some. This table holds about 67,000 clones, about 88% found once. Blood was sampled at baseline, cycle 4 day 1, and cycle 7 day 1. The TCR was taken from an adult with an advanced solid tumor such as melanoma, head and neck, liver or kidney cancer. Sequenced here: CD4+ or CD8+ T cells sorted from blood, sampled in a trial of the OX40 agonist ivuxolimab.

This CDR3 reads CASRQELAGGNEQFF. CDR3 nucleotide sequence: TGTGCCAGCCGCCAGGAGCTAGCGGGGGGCAATGAGCAGTTCTTC. The rearrangement joins TRBV5-4 to TRBJ2-1; TRBD2 matches at 11 bases. The CDR3 has 15 residues. Germline assignment: CDR1 SGHNT and CDR2 YYREEE (reference sequence). V lost 7 bases to trimming and J lost 6 bases; unmatched junction nucleotides: 9.